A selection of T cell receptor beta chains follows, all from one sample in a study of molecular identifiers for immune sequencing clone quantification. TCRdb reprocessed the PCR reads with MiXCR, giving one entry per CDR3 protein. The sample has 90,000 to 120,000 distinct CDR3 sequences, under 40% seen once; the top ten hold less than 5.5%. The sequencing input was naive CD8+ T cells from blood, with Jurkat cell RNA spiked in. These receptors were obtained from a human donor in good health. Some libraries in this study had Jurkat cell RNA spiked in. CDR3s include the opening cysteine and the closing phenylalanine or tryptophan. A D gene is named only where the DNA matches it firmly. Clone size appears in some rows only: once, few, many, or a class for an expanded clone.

cdr3_nt: TGTGCCAGCAGCTCCGTCTGGGCGGGGGAGACCCAGTACTTC
cdr3_aa: CASSSVWAGETQYF
d_call: .
clone_size: .
j_call: TRBJ2-5
v_call: TRBV11-2

cdr3_nt: TGTGCCAGCAGCCAATTGCACAGGGATACGCAGTATTTT
cdr3_aa: CASSQLHRDTQYF
d_call: .
clone_size: many
j_call: TRBJ2-3
v_call: TRBV16

cdr3_nt: TGTGCCAGCGCTCCGGGACAGGGAGTAGCTTTCTTT
cdr3_aa: CASAPGQGVAFF
d_call: TRBD1
clone_size: many
j_call: TRBJ1-1
v_call: TRBV12-3/TRBV12-4

cdr3_nt: TGTGCCAGCAGTTCTCCGGACGGAACTAATGAAAAACTGTTTTTT
cdr3_aa: CASSSPDGTNEKLFF
d_call: .
clone_size: few
j_call: TRBJ1-4
v_call: TRBV12-3/TRBV12-4

cdr3_nt: TGTGCCACCAGTGAGGCAGCTAGCAATCAGCCCCAGCATTTT
cdr3_aa: CATSEAASNQPQHF
d_call: .
clone_size: .
j_call: TRBJ1-5
v_call: TRBV24-1

cdr3_nt: TGTGCCAGTAGTAAATGGGCCCCAGGGTACGAGCAGTACTTC
cdr3_aa: CASSKWAPGYEQYF
d_call: .
clone_size: many
j_call: TRBJ2-7
v_call: TRBV19

cdr3_nt: TGTGCCAGCAGACCAGGACACAGCGGCATTCAGTACTTC
cdr3_aa: CASRPGHSGIQYF
d_call: .
clone_size: many
j_call: TRBJ2-4
v_call: TRBV9

cdr3_nt: TGCGCCAGCAGCAGAAGGGGGCTGGGTGCAGATACGCAGTATTTT
cdr3_aa: CASSRRGLGADTQYF
d_call: TRBD1
clone_size: many
j_call: TRBJ2-3
v_call: TRBV5-1

cdr3_nt: TGTGCCAGCAGCTTAGTGGGAGTTCGGGAGGCTAGCACCGGGGAGCTGTTTTTT
cdr3_aa: CASSLVGVREASTGELFF
d_call: TRBD2
clone_size: few
j_call: TRBJ2-2
v_call: TRBV7-6

cdr3_nt: TGTGCCAGCAGCGAGCTCCTCGTGCCAGATACGCAGTATTTT
cdr3_aa: CASSELLVPDTQYF
d_call: .
clone_size: .
j_call: TRBJ2-3
v_call: TRBV9

cdr3_nt: TGTGCCAGCAGTTTCCCGGGGGTCTACGAGCAGTACTTC
cdr3_aa: CASSFPGVYEQYF
d_call: .
clone_size: few
j_call: TRBJ2-7
v_call: TRBV27

cdr3_nt: TGCGCCAGCAGCGGCGGACTAGCGAACCATGAGCAGTTCTTC
cdr3_aa: CASSGGLANHEQFF
d_call: TRBD2
clone_size: .
j_call: TRBJ2-1
v_call: TRBV5-1

cdr3_nt: TGTGCCACTACGGGTCCCTCAAGGGGAGAGACCCAGTACTTC
cdr3_aa: CATTGPSRGETQYF
d_call: .
clone_size: few
j_call: TRBJ2-5
v_call: TRBV28

cdr3_nt: TGCGCCAGCAGCCAAGAATGGACTAGCGGGAGATCCGGGGAGCTGTTTTTT
cdr3_aa: CASSQEWTSGRSGELFF
d_call: TRBD2
clone_size: .
j_call: TRBJ2-2
v_call: TRBV4-3

cdr3_nt: TGTGCCAGTAGCCGGATCGGGACTCCGGAAAATGAGCAGTTCTTC
cdr3_aa: CASSRIGTPENEQFF
d_call: .
clone_size: .
j_call: TRBJ2-1
v_call: TRBV19

cdr3_nt: TGTGCCAGCAGCCCCGGTTTCCGGAGCGAGCAGTACTTC
cdr3_aa: CASSPGFRSEQYF
d_call: .
clone_size: few
j_call: TRBJ2-7
v_call: TRBV9

cdr3_nt: TGTGCCAGCAGTGAAATGATCACTATAGCCAAAAACATTCAGTACTTC
cdr3_aa: CASSEMITIAKNIQYF
d_call: .
clone_size: few
j_call: TRBJ2-4
v_call: TRBV6-1

cdr3_nt: TGTGCCAGCAGCCAAGGTGGGCCGACCCAGTACTTC
cdr3_aa: CASSQGGPTQYF
d_call: .
clone_size: few
j_call: TRBJ2-5
v_call: TRBV4-2

cdr3_nt: TGTGCCAGCAGCTTAGATGCGGGTTCCCAAGAGACCCAGTACTTC
cdr3_aa: CASSLDAGSQETQYF
d_call: .
clone_size: .
j_call: TRBJ2-5
v_call: TRBV7-9

cdr3_nt: TGTGCCAGCAGCCAGGGGACCCTAGCCAAAAACATTCAGTACTTC
cdr3_aa: CASSQGTLAKNIQYF
d_call: .
clone_size: many
j_call: TRBJ2-4
v_call: TRBV7-9

cdr3_nt: TGTGCCAGCAGCTTAGTGGGACAGCACAATGAGCAGTTCTTC
cdr3_aa: CASSLVGQHNEQFF
d_call: TRBD1
clone_size: many
j_call: TRBJ2-1
v_call: TRBV7-7

cdr3_nt: TGCAGTGCTAGAGCATACGGGAGGGCGAGATACGAGCAGTACTTC
cdr3_aa: CSARAYGRARYEQYF
d_call: TRBD2
clone_size: .
j_call: TRBJ2-7
v_call: TRBV20-1

cdr3_nt: TGTGCCAGCAGTCTGACACCCACCCAAGAGACCCAGTACTTC
cdr3_aa: CASSLTPTQETQYF
d_call: .
clone_size: .
j_call: TRBJ2-5
v_call: TRBV27

cdr3_nt: TGTGCCAGCAGCGTAGGAGGTCGACAAGAGCCCCAGTACTTC
cdr3_aa: CASSVGGRQEPQYF
d_call: .
clone_size: .
j_call: TRBJ2-5
v_call: TRBV9

cdr3_nt: TGTGCTAGCAGCTTAGGGGCGGCGTCCTACAATGAGCAGTTCTTC
cdr3_aa: CASSLGAASYNEQFF
d_call: .
clone_size: .
j_call: TRBJ2-1
v_call: TRBV7-7

cdr3_nt: TGTGCCAGTCCTATTCCGAGACAGAGGAACACCGGGGAGCTGTTTTTT
cdr3_aa: CASPIPRQRNTGELFF
d_call: .
clone_size: .
j_call: TRBJ2-2
v_call: TRBV7-9

cdr3_nt: TGTGCCAGCAGCTTAGCGGGACCGTACTACGAGCAGTACTTC
cdr3_aa: CASSLAGPYYEQYF
d_call: .
clone_size: many
j_call: TRBJ2-7
v_call: TRBV7-2

cdr3_nt: TGTGCCAGCAGTTACGGGACCCTGACAATCGGAACAGATACGCAGTATTTT
cdr3_aa: CASSYGTLTIGTDTQYF
d_call: .
clone_size: few
j_call: TRBJ2-3
v_call: TRBV6-6

cdr3_nt: TGTGCCAGCAGCTTCGGGACAGGGATGGGTGAAAAACTGTCTTTT
cdr3_aa: CASSFGTGMGEKLSF
d_call: TRBD1
clone_size: once
j_call: TRBJ1-4
v_call: TRBV5-3

cdr3_nt: TGTGCCAGCAGCTCCGTCCCGGGACTAGCGGGATCGGCCTACAATGAGCAGTTCTTC
cdr3_aa: CASSSVPGLAGSAYNEQFF
d_call: TRBD2
clone_size: few
j_call: TRBJ2-1
v_call: TRBV13

cdr3_nt: TGTGCCAGCAGTTTATCGTTTTACAATCAGCCCCAGCATTTT
cdr3_aa: CASSLSFYNQPQHF
d_call: .
clone_size: .
j_call: TRBJ1-5
v_call: TRBV12-3/TRBV12-4

cdr3_nt: TGCGCCAGCAGCCCCACCGGCGGCCGGGACAATGAGCAGTTCTTC
cdr3_aa: CASSPTGGRDNEQFF
d_call: .
clone_size: few
j_call: TRBJ2-1
v_call: TRBV5-1

cdr3_nt: TGTGCCAGCAGCTTGGCCTCGGGGGTTCAGCCCCTGCATTTT
cdr3_aa: CASSLASGVQPLHF
d_call: .
clone_size: .
j_call: TRBJ1-5
v_call: TRBV5-7

cdr3_nt: TGTGCCAGTAGAGGAGACGTCTACGAGCAGTACTTC
cdr3_aa: CASRGDVYEQYF
d_call: .
clone_size: .
j_call: TRBJ2-7
v_call: TRBV19

cdr3_nt: TGCGCCAGCAGCTCCATTGCGACGGCGGCCGCTCAGCCCCAGCATTTT
cdr3_aa: CASSSIATAAAQPQHF
d_call: .
clone_size: .
j_call: TRBJ1-5
v_call: TRBV4-1

cdr3_nt: TGTGCCAGCAGTTTCGACAGTTCTAGCACAGATACGCAGTATTTT
cdr3_aa: CASSFDSSSTDTQYF
d_call: .
clone_size: .
j_call: TRBJ2-3
v_call: TRBV6-2/TRBV6-3

cdr3_nt: TGTGCCAGCAGCCAAGAATGGTACCAGCCCCAGCATTTT
cdr3_aa: CASSQEWYQPQHF
d_call: .
clone_size: .
j_call: TRBJ1-5
v_call: TRBV3-1

cdr3_nt: TGTGCCAGCACCTTCCCTAGCGGGAGGGCTCGGGGCACAGATACGCAGCATTTT
cdr3_aa: CASTFPSGRARGTDTQHF
d_call: .
clone_size: .
j_call: TRBJ1-5
v_call: TRBV28

cdr3_nt: TGCGCCAGCAGCCAAGATCGTATTAGGACCGGGGAGCTGTTTTTT
cdr3_aa: CASSQDRIRTGELFF
d_call: .
clone_size: .
j_call: TRBJ2-2
v_call: TRBV4-3

cdr3_nt: TGTGCCTTCAGTGAGGTTGTGGGGGCCTACAATGAGCAGTGCTTC
cdr3_aa: CAFSEVVGAYNEQCF
d_call: .
clone_size: once
j_call: TRBJ2-1
v_call: TRBV10-3

cdr3_nt: TGTGCCAGCAAGAATCGCCAGCAGGCCTACGAGCAGTACTTC
cdr3_aa: CASKNRQQAYEQYF
d_call: .
clone_size: few
j_call: TRBJ2-7
v_call: TRBV28

cdr3_nt: TGTGCCAGCAGCTTAGCGGGACAGTACGAGCAGTACTTC
cdr3_aa: CASSLAGQYEQYF
d_call: TRBD1
clone_size: many
j_call: TRBJ2-7
v_call: TRBV7-6

cdr3_nt: TGTGCCAGCAGTTTAGCCGGGGGGGCAGAGAGCTCCTACGAGCAGTACTTC
cdr3_aa: CASSLAGGAESSYEQYF
d_call: TRBD2
clone_size: .
j_call: TRBJ2-7
v_call: TRBV28

cdr3_nt: TGTACCAGCAGCTTGGGGCAGGGGGATACAGATACGCAGTATTTT
cdr3_aa: CTSSLGQGDTDTQYF
d_call: TRBD1
clone_size: .
j_call: TRBJ2-3
v_call: TRBV5-8

cdr3_nt: TGTGCCAGCAGTGAATTAGCAAGAGATACGCAGTATTTT
cdr3_aa: CASSELARDTQYF
d_call: .
clone_size: .
j_call: TRBJ2-3
v_call: TRBV2

cdr3_nt: TGTGCCAGCAGTCTCGGACAGGGGGTCGAGCAGTACTTC
cdr3_aa: CASSLGQGVEQYF
d_call: TRBD1
clone_size: .
j_call: TRBJ2-7
v_call: TRBV12-3/TRBV12-4

cdr3_nt: TGTGCCAGCATAGGGGCCACTGAAGCTTTCTTT
cdr3_aa: CASIGATEAFF
d_call: .
clone_size: few
j_call: TRBJ1-1
v_call: TRBV25-1

cdr3_nt: TGTGCCACCAGCAGAGTAGGGAGGGTCCCCGGGGAGCTGTTTTTT
cdr3_aa: CATSRVGRVPGELFF
d_call: TRBD2
clone_size: many
j_call: TRBJ2-2
v_call: TRBV15

cdr3_nt: TGTGCCAGCAGTTTACTGGAAAGGGGGACGAGCGCCGGGGAGCTGTTTTTT
cdr3_aa: CASSLLERGTSAGELFF
d_call: .
clone_size: many
j_call: TRBJ2-2
v_call: TRBV28

cdr3_nt: TGTGCCGGCAGTTCCCTCCCCGACAGGGGCTACACACCCGAGCAGTACTTC
cdr3_aa: CAGSSLPDRGYTPEQYF
d_call: TRBD1
clone_size: .
j_call: TRBJ2-7
v_call: TRBV6-2/TRBV6-3

cdr3_nt: TGTGCCAGCAGCCAAGGAGGGCTGGGGGCTTTCTTT
cdr3_aa: CASSQGGLGAFF
d_call: .
clone_size: many
j_call: TRBJ1-1
v_call: TRBV14

cdr3_nt: TGTGCCAGCAGCCATAATCAACTGGGACTAGCGGAGCTGCAAGAGACCCAGTACTTC
cdr3_aa: CASSHNQLGLAELQETQYF
d_call: TRBD2
clone_size: .
j_call: TRBJ2-5
v_call: TRBV7-9

cdr3_nt: TGTGCCAGCAGCTTCACAGGGCCGGGAACTGAAGCTTTCTTT
cdr3_aa: CASSFTGPGTEAFF
d_call: .
clone_size: many
j_call: TRBJ1-1
v_call: TRBV7-2